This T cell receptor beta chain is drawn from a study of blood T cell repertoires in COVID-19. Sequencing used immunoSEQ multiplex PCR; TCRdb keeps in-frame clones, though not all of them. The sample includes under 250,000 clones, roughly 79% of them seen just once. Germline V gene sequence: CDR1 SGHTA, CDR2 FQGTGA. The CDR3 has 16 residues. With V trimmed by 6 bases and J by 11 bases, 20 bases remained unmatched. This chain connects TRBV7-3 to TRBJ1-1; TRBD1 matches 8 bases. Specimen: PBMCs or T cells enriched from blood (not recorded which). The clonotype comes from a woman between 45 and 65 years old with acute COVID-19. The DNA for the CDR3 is TGTGCCAGCAGTCGAGACCCGGGACAGGATAGTAGAATGGCTTTCTTT. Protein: CASSRDPGQDSRMAFF.